One TCR beta chain is described in this entry. A CD45RA+ naive subset and a CD45RA-negative memory subset were split from CD4+ cells. Over several immunoSEQ plates, each subset's genomic DNA was distributed in even portions. Profiling relied on immunoSEQ multiplex PCR, and the TCRdb table lists in-frame clones only, not all of them. The top ten clones hold 0.35% to 0.5% of a sample with 2 million to 2.5 million clones, 93% of them seen once. The CDR3 consists of 15 residues. CDR1 is MGHDK and CDR2 is SYGVNS in the germline V gene. Trimming removed 5 bases at V and 4 bases at J, with 15 bases between. The data were obtained in a study of shared clonotypes between healthy human individuals. Study information: Sampling drew on donors who were two women and three men aged 18 to 49.

J is TRBJ1-3 and V is TRBV25-1, with D uncertain. Sequenced: naive CD4+ T cells from PBMCs. Subset defined: CD45RA+ positively selected. The TCR sequence derives from a man between 18 and 35 years old in good health. Some clones in this sample may be carry-over from other donors' samples. The CDR3 DNA reads TGTGCCAGCAGTCCAGCGGGATCAAACGGAAACACCATATATTTT. Its translation: CASSPAGSNGNTIYF.